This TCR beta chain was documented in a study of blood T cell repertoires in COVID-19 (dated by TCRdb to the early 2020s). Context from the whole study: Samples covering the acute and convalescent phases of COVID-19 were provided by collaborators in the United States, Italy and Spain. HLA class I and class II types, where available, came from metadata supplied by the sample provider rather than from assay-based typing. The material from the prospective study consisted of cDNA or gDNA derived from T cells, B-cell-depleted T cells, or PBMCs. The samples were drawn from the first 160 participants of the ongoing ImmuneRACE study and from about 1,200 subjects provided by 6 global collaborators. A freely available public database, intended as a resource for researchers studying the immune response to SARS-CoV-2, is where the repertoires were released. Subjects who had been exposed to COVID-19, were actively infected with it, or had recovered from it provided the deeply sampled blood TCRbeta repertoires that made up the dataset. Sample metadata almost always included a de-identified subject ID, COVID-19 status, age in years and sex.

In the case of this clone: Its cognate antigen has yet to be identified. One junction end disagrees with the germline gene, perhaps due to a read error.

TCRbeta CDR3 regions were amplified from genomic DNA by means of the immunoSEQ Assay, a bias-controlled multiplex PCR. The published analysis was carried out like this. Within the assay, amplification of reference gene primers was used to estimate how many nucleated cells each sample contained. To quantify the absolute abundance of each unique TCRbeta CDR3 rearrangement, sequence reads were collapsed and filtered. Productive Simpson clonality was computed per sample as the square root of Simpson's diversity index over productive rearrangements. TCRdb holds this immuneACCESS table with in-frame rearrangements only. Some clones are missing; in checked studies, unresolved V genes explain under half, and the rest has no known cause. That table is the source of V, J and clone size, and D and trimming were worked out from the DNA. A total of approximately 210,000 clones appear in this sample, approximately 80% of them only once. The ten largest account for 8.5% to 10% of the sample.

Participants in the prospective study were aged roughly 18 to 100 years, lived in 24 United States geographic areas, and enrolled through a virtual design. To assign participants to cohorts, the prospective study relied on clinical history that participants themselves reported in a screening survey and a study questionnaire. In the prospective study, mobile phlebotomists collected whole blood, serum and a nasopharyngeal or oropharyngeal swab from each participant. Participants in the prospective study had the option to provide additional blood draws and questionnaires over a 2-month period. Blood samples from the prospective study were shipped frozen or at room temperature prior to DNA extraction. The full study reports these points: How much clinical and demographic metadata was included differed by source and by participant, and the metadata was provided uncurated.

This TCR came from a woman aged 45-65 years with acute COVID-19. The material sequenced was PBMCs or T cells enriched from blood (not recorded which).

The DNA sequence is given as TGTGCCAGCAGGAGGACTAGTGGGAGTTTCGGTTTT. The resulting protein is CASRRTSGSFGF. In this chain, TRBV12-3 or TRBV12-4 is recombined with TRBJ2-3; TRBD2 lines up with 7 middle nucleotides. From the cysteine through the phenylalanine, the CDR3 covers 12 amino acids. The DNA shown is the 36-base CDR3, in frame from base 1.